This note documents a single T cell receptor (beta chain) sequence. Its antigen is unknown. The data are from a study of vaccination and CD4 T cells after COVID-19. Treatment here: roughly 10-day PBMC culture with coronavirus spike peptide pools or control peptides (ViraFEST assay). Sequencing of cultured CD4+ T cell DNA used the Oncomine TCR Beta short-read assay. One entry per CDR3 protein results from TCRdb running MiXCR on the PCR reads. The table has 11,000 to 15,000 distinct CDR3 sequences, 40% to 65% seen once. Trimming left V 5 bases short and J 10 bases short, with 17 bases between. This CDR3 is built from 13 residues. The V gene's germline CDR1 is SNHLY and CDR2 FYNNEI.

The sequencing used CD4+ T cells from blood, cultured in vitro, collected before SARS-CoV-2 vaccination. The V gene is TRBV2, the J gene TRBJ1-2; no clear D gene. This sequence originates from a human donor who had recovered from COVID-19. In DNA form, the CDR3 reads TGTGCCAGCAGTCCGGACGGACGGTCAACCTACACCTTC. Residues: CASSPDGRSTYTF.